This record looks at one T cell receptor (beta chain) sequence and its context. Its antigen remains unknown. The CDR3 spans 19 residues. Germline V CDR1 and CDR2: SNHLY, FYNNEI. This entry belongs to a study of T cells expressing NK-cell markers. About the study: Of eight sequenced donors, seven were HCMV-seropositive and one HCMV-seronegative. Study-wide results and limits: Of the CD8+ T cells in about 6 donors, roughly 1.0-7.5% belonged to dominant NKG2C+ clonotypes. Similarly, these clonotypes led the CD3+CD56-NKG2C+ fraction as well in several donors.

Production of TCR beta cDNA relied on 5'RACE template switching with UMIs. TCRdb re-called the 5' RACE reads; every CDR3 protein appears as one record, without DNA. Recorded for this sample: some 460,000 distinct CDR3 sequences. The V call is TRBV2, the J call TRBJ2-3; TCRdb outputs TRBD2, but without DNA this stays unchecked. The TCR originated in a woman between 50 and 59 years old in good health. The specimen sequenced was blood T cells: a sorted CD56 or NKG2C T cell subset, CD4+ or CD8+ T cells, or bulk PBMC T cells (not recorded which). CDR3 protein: CASSSGLAGVSYPTDTQYF.